This T cell receptor beta chain appears in the sequencing data of a study of response to subunit inactivated influenza vaccine. Study results and caveats: Each seasonal influenza vaccination recruits few new T cells, the authors suggested.

The V end lost 5 bases, the J end lost 9 bases, and 9 bases lay between the germline ends. Germline V gene data show CDR1 as KGHDR and CDR2 as SFDVKD. The CDR3 is 11 residues long. Comments on this clonotype: Its antigen is unknown.

From the RT-PCR reads, TCRdb called clonotypes with MiXCR, one entry per CDR3 protein. The sample consists of around 790,000 distinct CDR3 sequences, about 20% of them appearing once. The specimen comprised PBMCs from blood, sampled roughly 5 days after vaccination. This sequence was found in a man aged 45-60 years who received an inactivated influenza vaccine. The chain has TRBV24-1 and TRBJ1-2; D ambiguous. In DNA form, the CDR3 reads TGTGCCACCAGTGTGGGAAATCGCTACACCTTC. As protein: CATSVGNRYTF.